This TCR beta chain was identified during a study of OX40 agonist ivuxolimab in advanced cancers. Overall study: Head and neck, renal cell, melanoma or hepatocellular carcinoma were the cancers that dose-escalation patients had. Study findings and constraints: With doses of 0.1-3.0 mg/kg, partial responders showed among the lowest clonal expansion.

On this clone: The antigen is undetermined.

The CDR3 is 14 amino acids. The germline V gene encodes CDR1 SEHNR and CDR2 FQNEAQ (reference sequence). V shed 1 base and J shed 8 bases, with 12 bases lying between them. The method was immunoSEQ multiplex PCR; TCRdb's version includes in-frame clones alone and lacks a portion of them. The sample carries 65,000 to 90,000 clones, more than 85% recorded once. This rearrangement joins TRBV7-9 to TRBJ2-1; D remains ambiguous. The clonotype was recovered from an adult with an advanced solid tumor such as melanoma, head and neck, liver or kidney cancer. Sample: CD4+ or CD8+ T cells sorted from blood, taken in a trial of the OX40 agonist ivuxolimab. This CDR3 is CASSLVPRLDEQFF. CDR3 nucleotides: TGTGCCAGCAGCTTAGTGCCCAGGCTCGATGAGCAGTTCTTC.